This T cell receptor beta chain appears in the sequencing data of a study of response to subunit inactivated influenza vaccine. This clonotype was seen only a few times. One entry per CDR3 protein results from TCRdb running MiXCR on the RT-PCR reads. The sample has hundreds of thousands of distinct CDR3 sequences, around a sixth seen once. The CDR3 length is 20 residues. With 1 base removed from V and 2 bases from J, the gap between germline ends came to 21 bases. Germline V gene data show CDR1 as MNHEY and CDR2 as SMNVEV (reference sequence). This specimen was PBMCs from blood, taken approximately 12 days after vaccination. The clonotype comes from a man in his fifties or sixties who received an inactivated influenza vaccine. V usage is TRBV27 and J usage is TRBJ2-6, with TRBD2 as a possible D gene (6 bases). The CDR3 region has the DNA TGTGCCAGCAGTTTATTCAGCGGCAGTCTGGCGGGACCTGGGGCCAACGTCCTGACTTTC. Its translation is CASSLFSGSLAGPGANVLTF.